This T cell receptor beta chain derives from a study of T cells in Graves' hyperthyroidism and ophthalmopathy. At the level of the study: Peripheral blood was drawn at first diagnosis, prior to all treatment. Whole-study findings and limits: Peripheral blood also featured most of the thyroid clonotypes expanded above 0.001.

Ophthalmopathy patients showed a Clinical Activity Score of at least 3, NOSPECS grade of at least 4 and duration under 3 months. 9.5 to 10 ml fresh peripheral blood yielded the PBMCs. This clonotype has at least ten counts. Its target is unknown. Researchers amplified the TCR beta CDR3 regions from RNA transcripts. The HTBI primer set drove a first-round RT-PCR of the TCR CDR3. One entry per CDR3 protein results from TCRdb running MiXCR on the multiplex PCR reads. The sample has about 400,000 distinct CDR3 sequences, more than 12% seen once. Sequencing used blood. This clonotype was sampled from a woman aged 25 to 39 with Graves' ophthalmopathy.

The CDR3 nucleotides are TGTGCCAGCACCTCGAGTCCCCGGGGAAATGAAAAACTGTTTTTT. It yields the protein CASTSSPRGNEKLFF. This chain connects TRBV27 to TRBJ1-4; D gene unclear. CDR3 length: 15 residues. Looked up from germline, CDR1 is MNHEY and CDR2 is SMNVEV (reference sequence). The ends were cut back, 7 bases at V and 5 bases at J, with 17 bases in the middle.